This TCR beta chain was sequenced for a study of response to subunit inactivated influenza vaccine. Study findings and constraints: The authors suggested that every seasonal influenza vaccination recruits few new T cells.

At least ten counts were recorded for this clonotype. Its antigen is not identified. Germline CDR1 is MDHEN and CDR2 is SYDVKM. V shed 2 bases and J shed 5 bases, with 15 bases lying between them. The CDR3 has 15 residues. TCRdb called the RT-PCR reads again in MiXCR, with one record for every CDR3 protein. The sample lists 650,000 to 800,000 distinct CDR3 sequences, approximately 15% occurring once. The rearrangement joins TRBV28 to TRBJ1-1, with D maybe TRBD1 (6 bases). The source of this sequence is a man aged 50 or older who received an inactivated influenza vaccine. The sequences come from PBMCs from blood, collected approximately 15 days before vaccination. The CDR3 is CASSLAGEGGTEAFF. CDR3 coding DNA: TGTGCCAGCAGTTTAGCAGGGGAAGGTGGGACTGAAGCTTTCTTT.